The T cell receptor beta chain described here comes from a study of cytomegalovirus exposure and HLA in healthy donors. A remark on this clone: Antigen: not known.

The PCR was carried out with 60 Vbeta primers and 13 Jbeta primers. Sequencing was performed with immunoSEQ multiplex PCR; in TCRdb, only in-frame clones are kept and a portion is missing. The table records about 120,000 clones, around 74% of them present only once. Trimming cost V 3 bases and J 9 bases, with 9 bases left between them. CDR3 length: 12 amino acids. The germline V gene encodes CDR1 MNHEY and CDR2 SMNVEV (reference sequence). Findings and limits, study-wide: Rare TCR sequences predominated, though certain public TCRs were found in many donors.

The rearrangement uses TRBV27 and TRBJ1-5; no clear D. This TCR was recovered from a man aged 55 to 69 in good health and CMV-seropositive. The sequencing input was PBMCs. The CDR3 is CASSFSLGPQHF. As DNA, the CDR3 is TGTGCCAGCAGTTTCTCCCTCGGGCCCCAGCATTTT.